Listed here are 20 T cell receptor beta chains from one sample, sequenced in a study of graft-versus-host responses after intestinal transplantation (dated by TCRdb to the early 2020s). The library was obtained by the immunoSEQ multiplex PCR assay. TCRdb re-hosts the immuneACCESS table, in-frame sequences only. Its copies lack some clones; in the studies checked, an unresolved V gene accounts for under half of them, and the cause for the rest is not known. For this sample there are tens of thousands of clones; roughly 87% appear just once. The top ten clones comprise about 3.5% of the sample. Sequencing used PBMCs, obtained 1,000 to 1,200 days after transplant. All receptors come from a human patient who received an intestinal transplant, so some T cells may come from the graft donor.

The chain combines TRBV2 with TRBJ2-3; 11 bases line up with TRBD1. Germline lookup yields CDR1 SNHLY and CDR2 FYNNEI. Germline trimming cut 11 bases from V and 5 bases from J; bases unmatched to any gene: 12. The CDR3 is made up of 15 amino acids. The CDR3 protein is CAGGFTGTGGDTQYF. The CDR3 nucleotides are TGTGCCGGGGGGTTTACCGGGACAGGGGGAGATACGCAGTATTTT.

CDR3 amino acids: CASSLAAGQGISEQYF. CDR3 nucleotides: TGTGCCAGCAGCTTGGCCGCGGGACAGGGGATCTCCGAGCAGTACTTC. This chain uses TRBV4-2 with TRBJ2-7; 10 positions agree with TRBD1. V trimming: 5 bases; J trimming: 6 bases; junction bases outside the gene matches: 13. Germline values: CDR1 LGHNA, CDR2 YNFKEQ. The CDR3 loop spans 16 amino acids.

This clone came up a few times. The CDR3 DNA is TGTGCCAGCAGCGCTCCTCTCTCAGACCCCGATAATTCACCCCTCCACTTT. The encoded protein is CASSAPLSDPDNSPLHF. V and J are TRBV9 and TRBJ1-6; D unclear. Germline-derived CDR1 and CDR2 are SGDLS and YYNGEE. V gave up 3 bases and J gave up 5 bases, with 18 bases separating them. The CDR3 extends over 17 amino acids.

This chain joins TRBV25-1 and TRBJ1-1; D possibly corresponds to TRBD1 (5 bases). The CDR3 is 13 residues long. Germline CDR1 is MGHDK and CDR2 is SYGVNS. The V end lost 0 bases, the J end lost 8 bases, and 10 bases lay between the germline ends. The CDR3 protein is CASSEYGTAEAFF. CDR3 coding DNA: TGTGCCAGCAGTGAATACGGGACGGCAGAAGCTTTCTTT.

The J gene is TRBJ2-1, the V gene TRBV5-1; TRBD1 or TRBD2 may be the D gene (5 bases each). The CDR3 consists of 17 residues. Trimming took off 4 bases at V and 7 bases at J, with 24 bases between the two ends. Germline-derived CDR1 and CDR2 are SGHRS and YFSETQ. Here the CDR3 DNA reads TGCGCCAGCAGCCAAAACCCGGGACGCACCCTGGTGAATGAGCAGTTCTTC. Translating it yields CASSQNPGRTLVNEQFF.

The chain couples TRBV6-1 to TRBJ1-1; perhaps TRBD1 as D (6 bases). Germline V gives CDR1 MNHNS, CDR2 SASEGT. The CDR3 totals 14 residues. Trimming removed 4 bases at V and 1 base at J, with 10 bases between. CDR3 sequence: CASSVGAENTEAFF. In DNA, the CDR3 is TGTGCCAGCAGTGTGGGGGCAGAGAACACTGAAGCTTTCTTT.

The chain employs TRBV7-2 and TRBJ1-5; D is unresolved. V lost 2 bases, J lost 4 bases, and 15 bases lay in between. The germline CDR1 and CDR2 sequences are SGHTA and FQGNSA. This CDR3 is built from 16 residues. The CDR3 spells CASSLNPGLLNQPQHF. The CDR3 DNA sequence: TGTGCCAGCAGCTTAAACCCCGGGTTGTTGAATCAGCCCCAGCATTTT.

The chain recombines TRBV4-1 with TRBJ2-2; no definite D call. The CDR3 loop spans 14 amino acids. Trimming pared 0 bases from V and 8 bases from J, leaving 10 bases between. Germline V gives CDR1 MGHRA, CDR2 YSYEKL. This CDR3 reads CASSQDPNRGELFF. The CDR3, as DNA: TGCGCCAGCAGCCAAGATCCCAACAGAGGGGAGCTGTTTTTT.

V and J are TRBV6-1 and TRBJ2-5; D possibly uses TRBD1 or TRBD2 (5 bases each). V lost 11 bases, J lost 0 bases, and 16 bases lay in between. The germline V gene has CDR1 MNHNS and CDR2 SASEGT. This CDR3 region has 14 residues. The CDR3 nucleotides read TGTGCCCACGGGACGGGCGTCGACCAAGAGACCCAGTACTTC. This encodes CAHGTGVDQETQYF.

V is TRBV4-2 and J is TRBJ1-6; D perhaps matches TRBD1 (5 bases). V was pared by 1 base and J by 7 bases, with 8 bases between. The CDR3 runs 14 residues. In germline, CDR1 is LGHNA, CDR2 YNFKEQ. In nucleotides, the CDR3 is TGTGCCAGCAGCCAAGGGGGGGAGAATTCACCCCTCCACTTT. Its translation: CASSQGGENSPLHF.

The chain has TRBV18 and TRBJ2-5; D not certain. V was clipped by 5 bases and J by 4 bases, with 8 bases between them. There are 12 residues in the CDR3. Germline-derived CDR1 and CDR2 are KGHSH and LQKENI. CDR3 residues: CASSSLRETQYF. The CDR3 DNA follows: TGTGCCAGCTCATCCCTAAGAGAGACCCAGTACTTC.

The table lists this clone with a few counts. The chain carries TRBV4-1 and TRBJ2-7; D perhaps matches TRBD1 (5 bases). Trimming took 4 bases from V and 5 from J, leaving 9 bases between them. This CDR3 region has 12 residues. Germline-derived CDR1 and CDR2 are MGHRA and YSYEKL. CDR3 in amino acids: CASSPQGNEQYF. CDR3 nucleotides: TGCGCCAGCAGCCCCCAGGGAAACGAGCAGTACTTC.

This clone has only a few counts. The DNA for the CDR3 is TGTGCCAGCAGTGTCGAAAGTCGTGGCGGGAGTCTGAGTACCTACAATGAGCAGTTCTTC. Protein: CASSVESRGGSLSTYNEQFF. The V and J genes are TRBV6-1 and TRBJ2-1; 7 bases map to TRBD2. V lost 4 bases to trimming and J lost 2 bases; unmatched junction nucleotides: 20. In germline, CDR1 is MNHNS, CDR2 SASEGT. CDR3 length: 20 residues.

This chain connects TRBV5-4 to TRBJ2-1, with TRBD2 identical over 11 bases. CDR1 and CDR2 (germline): SGHNT, YYREEE (reference sequence). The CDR3 is 16 amino acids. V dropped 4 bases and J dropped 4; count of bases not matched to a gene: 7. CDR3: CASSQEGTSGYNEQFF. For the CDR3, the DNA is TGTGCCAGCAGCCAAGAGGGGACTAGCGGATACAATGAGCAGTTCTTC.

The rearrangement joins TRBV10-2 to TRBJ2-1; 8 bases fit TRBD2. CDR1 WSHSY and CDR2 SAAADI come from the germline V gene. The CDR3 totals 15 residues. The trim removed 5 bases at V and 7 bases at J, leaving 10 bases unmatched. The CDR3 DNA sequence: TGCGCCAGCAGTAGTTTAAACGGGAGGGGGAATGAGCAGTTCTTC. Translated: CASSSLNGRGNEQFF.

This clone was counted a single time. The chain couples TRBV5-1 to TRBJ2-3; a possible D gene is TRBD2 (5 bases). CDR1 and CDR2 (germline): SGHRS, YFSETQ. The CDR3 loop spans 15 amino acids. V was pared by 4 bases and J by 3 bases, with 15 bases between. The CDR3 loop reads CASSQKEGGTDTQYF. The CDR3 DNA is TGCGCCAGCAGCCAAAAAGAGGGTGGGACAGATACGCAGTATTTT.

V usage is TRBV6-1 and J usage is TRBJ2-5; D may be TRBD1 or TRBD2 (5 bases each). Germline loops: CDR1 MNHNS, CDR2 SASEGT. V was pared by 6 bases and J by 2 bases, with 16 bases between. There are 15 residues in the CDR3. This chain's CDR3 is CASRGTGRSQETQYF. CDR3 bases: TGTGCCAGCAGGGGGACGGGACGGAGTCAAGAGACCCAGTACTTC.

About this clone: Other DNA variants within this sample encode the same CDR3. This chain connects TRBV6-4 to TRBJ2-2; a possible D gene is TRBD2 (6 bases). V lost 9 bases, J lost 0 bases, and 8 bases lay in between. From germline, CDR1 is MRHNA and CDR2 SNTAGT. This CDR3 comprises 13 residues. The CDR3 here is CASSGANTGELFF. The CDR3 DNA reads TGTGCCAGTAGCGGAGCGAACACCGGGGAGCTGTTTTTT.

The V and J genes are TRBV6-6 and TRBJ1-2; D uncertain. Trimming took off 4 bases at V and 0 bases at J, with 12 bases between the two ends. The CDR3 totals 15 residues. CDR1 is MNHNY, CDR2 SVGAGI, per germline (reference sequence). CDR3 nucleotide sequence: TGTGCCAGCAGTTCCCAGAGGGCAGCTAACTATGGCTACACCTTC. Its translation is CASSSQRAANYGYTF.

This clone came up once. J is TRBJ2-1 and V is TRBV7-2; 8 bases are a match to TRBD2. The CDR3 totals 13 residues. The V gene's germline CDR1 is SGHTA and CDR2 FQGNSA. J lost 9 bases, V lost 4 bases, and 5 bases had no gene match. Written as DNA, the CDR3 is TGTGCCAGCAGCTCCCGGGGGGGGAGTGAGCAGTTCTTC. Protein: CASSSRGGSEQFF.